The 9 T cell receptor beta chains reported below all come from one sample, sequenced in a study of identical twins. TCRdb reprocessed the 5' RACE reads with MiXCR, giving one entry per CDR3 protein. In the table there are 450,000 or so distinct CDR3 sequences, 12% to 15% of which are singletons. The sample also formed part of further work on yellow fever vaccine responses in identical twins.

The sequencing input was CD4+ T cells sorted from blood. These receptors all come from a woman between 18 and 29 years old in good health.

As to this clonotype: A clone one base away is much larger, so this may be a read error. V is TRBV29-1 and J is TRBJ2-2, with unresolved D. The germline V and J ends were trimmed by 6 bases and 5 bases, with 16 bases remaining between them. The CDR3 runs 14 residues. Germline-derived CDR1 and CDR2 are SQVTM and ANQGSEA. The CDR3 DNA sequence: TGCAGCGTCCACAAAGGTGGGCGAACCGGGGAGCTGTTTTTT. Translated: CSVHKGGRTGELFF.

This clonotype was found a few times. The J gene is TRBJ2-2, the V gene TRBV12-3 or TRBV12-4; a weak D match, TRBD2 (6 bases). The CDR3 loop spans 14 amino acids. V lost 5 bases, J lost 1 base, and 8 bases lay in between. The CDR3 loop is CASSTGENTGELFF. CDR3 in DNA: TGTGCCAGCAGTACGGGGGAGAACACCGGGGAGCTGTTTTTT.

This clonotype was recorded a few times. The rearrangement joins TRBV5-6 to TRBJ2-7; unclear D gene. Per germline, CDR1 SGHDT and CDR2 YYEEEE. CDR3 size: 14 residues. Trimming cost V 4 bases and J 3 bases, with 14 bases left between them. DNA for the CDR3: TGTGCCAGCAGCCTACCGGACCTAATCTACGAGCAGTACTTC. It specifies CASSLPDLIYEQYF. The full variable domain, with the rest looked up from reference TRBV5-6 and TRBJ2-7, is DAGVTQSPTHLIKTRGQQVTLRCSPKSGHDTVSWYQQALGQGPQFIFQYYEEEERQRGNFPDRFSGHQFPNYSSELNVNALLLGDSALYLCASSLPDLIYEQYFGPGTRLTVT.

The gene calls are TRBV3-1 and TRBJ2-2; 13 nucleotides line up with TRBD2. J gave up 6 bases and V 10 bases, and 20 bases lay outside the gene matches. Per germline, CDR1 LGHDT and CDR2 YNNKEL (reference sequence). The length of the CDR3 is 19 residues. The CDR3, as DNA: TGTGCCACCTGCCAAGATTGGACTAGCGGGGGCCGGATCCCCGGGGAGCTGTTTTTT. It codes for CATCQDWTSGGRIPGELFF.

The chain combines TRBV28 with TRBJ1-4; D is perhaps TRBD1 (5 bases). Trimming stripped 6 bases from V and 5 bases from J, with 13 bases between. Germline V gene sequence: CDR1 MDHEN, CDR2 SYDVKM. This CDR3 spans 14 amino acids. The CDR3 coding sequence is TGTGCCAGCAGCAAACGGGGCGGGAATGAAAAACTGTTTTTT. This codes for CASSKRGGNEKLFF.

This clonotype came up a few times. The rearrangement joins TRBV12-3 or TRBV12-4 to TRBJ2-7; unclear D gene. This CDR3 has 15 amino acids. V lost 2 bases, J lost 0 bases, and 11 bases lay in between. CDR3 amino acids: CASSLSWESSYEQYF. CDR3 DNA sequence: TGTGCCAGCAGTTTATCCTGGGAAAGCTCCTACGAGCAGTACTTC.

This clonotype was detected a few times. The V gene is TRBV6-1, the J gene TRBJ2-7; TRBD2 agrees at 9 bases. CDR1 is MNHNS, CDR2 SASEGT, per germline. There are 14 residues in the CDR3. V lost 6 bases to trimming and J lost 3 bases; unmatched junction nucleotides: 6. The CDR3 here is CASRWTSENYEQYF. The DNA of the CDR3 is TGTGCCAGCAGATGGACTAGCGAGAACTACGAGCAGTACTTC.

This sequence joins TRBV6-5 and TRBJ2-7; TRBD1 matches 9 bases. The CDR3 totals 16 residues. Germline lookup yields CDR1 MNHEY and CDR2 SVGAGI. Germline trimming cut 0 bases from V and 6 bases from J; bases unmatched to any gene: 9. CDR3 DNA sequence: TGTGCCAGCAGTTACTCGTGGACAGGGGCCTTGGGCGAGCAGTACTTC. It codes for CASSYSWTGALGEQYF.

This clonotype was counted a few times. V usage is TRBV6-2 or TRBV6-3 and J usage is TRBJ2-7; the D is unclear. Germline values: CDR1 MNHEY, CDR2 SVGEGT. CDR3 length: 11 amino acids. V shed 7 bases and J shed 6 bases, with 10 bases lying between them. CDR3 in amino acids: CASTSAGEQYF. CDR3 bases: TGTGCCAGCACCTCTGCTGGCGAGCAGTACTTC.